One and the same sample provided the 13 T cell receptor beta chains below, sequenced in a study of T cell responses to AZD1222 COVID-19 vaccine. The table came from immunoSEQ multiplex PCR; TCRdb's copy has only in-frame clones and leaves some out. The data hold about 190,000 clones, with around 90% observed a single time. Sequences were derived from peripheral blood, sampled 28 days after the second dose of the MenACWY control vaccine. The receptors stem from an adult who received the MenACWY meningococcal vaccine as a control.

The chain recombines TRBV7-9 with TRBJ1-6, with D unresolved. CDR1 and CDR2 from the germline V gene are SEHNR and FQNEAQ (reference sequence). V was cut by 5 bases and J by 5 bases, with 13 bases left in between. CDR3 length equals 15 residues. The CDR3 loop is CASSAGSSHNSPLHF. The CDR3 coding sequence is TGTGCCAGCAGCGCCGGCTCGTCCCATAATTCACCCCTCCACTTT. Complete variable domain (other parts from reference TRBV7-9 and TRBJ1-6): DTGVSQNPRHKITKRGQNVTFRCDPISEHNRLYWYRQTLGQGPEFLTYFQNEAQLEKSRLLSDRFSAERPKGSFSTLEIQRTEQGDSAMYLCASSAGSSHNSPLHFGNGTRLTVT.

The chain recombines TRBV3-1 (or the pseudogene TRBV3-2) with TRBJ1-2; maybe TRBD1 (6 bases). Germline V gene lookup returns CDR1 LGHDT and CDR2 YNNKEL (reference sequence). The V and J ends lost 4 bases and 1 base respectively, with 22 bases between them. This CDR3 is built from 18 residues. The DNA for the CDR3 is TGTGCCAGCAGCCCAACCCCCCGGGGGGGCAGAATTAACTATGGCTACACCTTC. It specifies CASSPTPRGGRINYGYTF.

The CDR3 region has the DNA TGTGCCAGTAGTATTGGTGAGCGCTCCTACGAGCAGTACTTC. Translated, it gives CASSIGERSYEQYF. The chain is built from TRBV19 and TRBJ2-7; D gene ambiguous. V lost 3 bases and J 0 bases, leaving 9 bases between the germline ends. The germline V gene encodes CDR1 LNHDA and CDR2 SQIVND (reference sequence). This CDR3 has 14 residues.

This clone was detected only once. The V call is TRBV19, the J call TRBJ2-7; possibly TRBD1 or TRBD2 for D (5 bases each). In germline, CDR1 is LNHDA, CDR2 SQIVND (reference sequence). This CDR3 spans 14 amino acids. Trimming removed 2 bases from V and 3 bases from J, with 11 bases in between. CDR3 nucleotide sequence: TGTGCCAGTAGTATACGCCGGGACGGCTACGAGCAGTACTTC. Encoded protein: CASSIRRDGYEQYF.

The CDR3 loop is CASSLQQGGGYEQYF. The CDR3 DNA reads as TGCGCCAGCAGCTTACAGCAGGGCGGGGGCTACGAGCAGTACTTC. V and J are TRBV5-1 and TRBJ2-7, with 7 nucleotides matching TRBD2. J gave up 3 bases and V 2 bases, and 8 bases lay outside the gene matches. Per germline, CDR1 SGHRS and CDR2 YFSETQ. The CDR3 runs to 15 residues.

This clone was seen only a few times. The rearrangement links TRBV7-8 to TRBJ2-3; D gene ambiguous. The CDR3 consists of 14 residues. Germline V CDR1 and CDR2: SGHVS, FQNEAQ. The V gene lost 0 bases and the J gene lost 5 bases, with 9 bases spanning the gap. DNA of the CDR3: TGTGCCAGCAGCTTAGCACCTTGGGGAGATACGCAGTATTTT. It specifies CASSLAPWGDTQYF.

The J gene is TRBJ1-3, the V gene TRBV30; D not certain. The CDR3 is 12 residues long. Germline-derived CDR1 and CDR2 are GTSNPN and SVGIG (reference sequence). Trimming cost V 1 base and J 4 bases, with 5 bases left between them. The CDR3 spells CAWSGGGNTIYF. The CDR3 coding sequence is TGTGCCTGGAGTGGGGGAGGAAACACCATATATTTT.

The V call is TRBV5-1, the J call TRBJ1-2; D is ambiguous. V shed 6 bases and J shed 5 bases, with 17 bases lying between them. Germline V lookup: CDR1 SGHRS, CDR2 YFSETQ. This CDR3 is built from 14 residues. The CDR3 reads CASTPGPVSYGYTF. CDR3 bases: TGCGCCAGCACTCCAGGCCCCGTCTCGTATGGCTACACCTTC.

V is TRBV25-1 and J is TRBJ1-6; the D gene is possibly TRBD1 (6 bases). Germline V gene lookup returns CDR1 MGHDK and CDR2 SYGVNS. Trimming took off 7 bases at V and 5 bases at J, with 12 bases between the two ends. The CDR3 runs to 14 residues. As DNA, the CDR3 is TGTGCCAGCATCCAAACAGGGCATAATTCACCCCTCCACTTT. Amino acids: CASIQTGHNSPLHF. Based on the CDR3 plus reference TRBV25-1 and TRBJ1-6, the full variable domain is EADIYQTPRYLVIGTGKKITLECSQTMGHDKMYWYQQDPGMELHLIHYSYGVNSTEKGDLSSESTVSRIRTEHFPLTLESARPSHTSQYLCASIQTGHNSPLHFGNGTRLTVT.

The chain uses TRBV5-1 and TRBJ2-5; perhaps TRBD1 as D (5 bases). V dropped 4 bases and J dropped 5 bases, with 6 bases sitting between them. There are 11 residues in the CDR3. The germline V gene has CDR1 SGHRS and CDR2 YFSETQ. CDR3 in amino acids: CASSPGETQYF. The CDR3 DNA reads as TGCGCCAGCAGCCCAGGGGAGACCCAGTACTTC.

The chain couples TRBV5-4 to TRBJ2-1; TRBD2 agrees at 11 bases. V shed 4 bases and J 3 bases; nucleotides not matched to a gene: 6. The CDR3 contains 16 residues. Germline V gives CDR1 SGHNT, CDR2 YYREEE (reference sequence). CDR3 region: CASSAQLAGDYNEQFF. The CDR3 DNA reads TGTGCCAGCAGCGCCCAACTAGCGGGGGACTACAATGAGCAGTTCTTC. Supplemented by reference TRBV5-4 and TRBJ2-1, the full variable domain reads ETGVTQSPTHLIKTRGQQVTLRCSSQSGHNTVSWYQQALGQGPQFIFQYYREEENGRGNFPPRFSGLQFPNYSSELNVNALELDDSALYLCASSAQLAGDYNEQFFGPGTRLTVL.

The CDR3 DNA follows: TGTGCCAGCAGTGAAGCGGGTAGGAATGAGCAGTTCTTC. It specifies CASSEAGRNEQFF. The rearrangement uses TRBV6-1 and TRBJ2-1; D not certain. The germline V gene has CDR1 MNHNS and CDR2 SASEGT. Trimming stripped 0 bases from V and 7 bases from J, with 7 bases between. This CDR3 contains 13 residues.

Concerning this clone: Different DNA sequences within this sample yield the same CDR3. The chain employs TRBV7-3 and TRBJ1-1; D call uncertain. The CDR3 runs to 13 residues. Trimming stripped 0 bases from V and 2 bases from J, with 4 bases between. CDR1 and CDR2 from the germline V gene are SGHTA and FQGTGA. The CDR3 DNA is TGTGCCAGCAGCTTAACTCCCAACACTGAAGCTTTCTTT. Its protein is CASSLTPNTEAFF.